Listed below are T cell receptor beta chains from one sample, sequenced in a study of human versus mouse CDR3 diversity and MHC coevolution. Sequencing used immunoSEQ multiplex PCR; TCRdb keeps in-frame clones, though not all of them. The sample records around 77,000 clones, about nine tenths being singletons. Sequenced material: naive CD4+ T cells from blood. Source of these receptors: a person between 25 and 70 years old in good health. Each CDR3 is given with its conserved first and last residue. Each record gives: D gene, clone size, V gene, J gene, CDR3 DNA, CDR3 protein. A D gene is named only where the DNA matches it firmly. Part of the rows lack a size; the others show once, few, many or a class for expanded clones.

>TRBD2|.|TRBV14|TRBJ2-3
TGTGCCAGCAGCCAGTGGCTAGCGGGGGTCAGCACAGATACGCAGTATTTT
CASSQWLAGVSTDTQYF
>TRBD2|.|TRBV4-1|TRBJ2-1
TGCGCCAGCAGCAGGTTAGCGGGAGGTGAATTTAATGAGCAGTTCTTC
CASSRLAGGEFNEQFF
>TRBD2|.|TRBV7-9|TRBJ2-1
TGTGCCAGCAGCTTAAGTCGGGGGAGTCTAGCGGGAGCTGAGCAGTTCTTC
CASSLSRGSLAGAEQFF
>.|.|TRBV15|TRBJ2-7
TGTGCCACCAACAATGTGGGGCGGGGATCATCCTACGAGCAGTACTTC
CATNNVGRGSSYEQYF
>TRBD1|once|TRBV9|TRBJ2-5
TGTGCCAGCAGCGTAGCCTGGGACAGGGGAGAGACCCAGTACTTC
CASSVAWDRGETQYF
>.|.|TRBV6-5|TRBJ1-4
TGTGCCAGCAGTTACTCGACGGGTGGGTCGCGTGAAAAACTGTTTTTT
CASSYSTGGSREKLFF
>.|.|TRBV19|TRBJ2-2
TGTGCCAGTAGGAACCAGGTCCCCGGGGAGCTGTTTTTT
CASRNQVPGELFF
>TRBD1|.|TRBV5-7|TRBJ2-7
TGTGCCAGCAGCTGCGACAGGGACGAGCAGTACTTC
CASSCDRDEQYF
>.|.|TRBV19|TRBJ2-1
TGTGCCAGTAGTATTATAGGGGTTGACTACAATGAGCAGTTCTTC
CASSIIGVDYNEQFF
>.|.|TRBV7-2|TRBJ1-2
TGTGCCAGCAGCTTTCCCCAGTTGTATGACTCTAACTATGGCTACACCTTC
CASSFPQLYDSNYGYTF
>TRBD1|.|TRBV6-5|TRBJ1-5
TGTGCCAGCAGCCCCGGGACAGGGAATCAGCCCCAGCATTTT
CASSPGTGNQPQHF
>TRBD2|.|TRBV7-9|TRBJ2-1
TGTGCCAGCAGCACCGCAAGGGACCTAGCGGGAGTCACCAAAATGCAGTTCTTC
CASSTARDLAGVTKMQFF
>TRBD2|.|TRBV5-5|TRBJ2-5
TGTGCCAGCAGCCGAGGGGTAGCGGGGAAAGAGACCCAGTACTTC
CASSRGVAGKETQYF
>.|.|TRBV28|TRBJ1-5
TGTGCCAGCGGGCCTACGTGGGCTCCCAATCAGCCCCAGCATTTT
CASGPTWAPNQPQHF
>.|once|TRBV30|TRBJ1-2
TGTGCCTGGAGCCCTGACGGGAACTATGGCTACACCTTC
CAWSPDGNYGYTF
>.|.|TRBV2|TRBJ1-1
TGTGCCAGCAGGTACAGTTCCTTTGAAGCTTTCTTT
CASRYSSFEAFF
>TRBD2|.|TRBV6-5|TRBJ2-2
TGTGCCAGCAGCGGACTAGTCCCCGCCGGGGAGCTGTTTTTT
CASSGLVPAGELFF
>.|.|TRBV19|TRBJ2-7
TGTGCCAGTGGCCAGAACGGAGTCTCCTACGAGCAGTACTTC
CASGQNGVSYEQYF
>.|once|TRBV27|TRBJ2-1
TGTGCCAGCAGTGTAAGCGATCCGGCCTACAATGAGCAGTTCTTC
CASSVSDPAYNEQFF
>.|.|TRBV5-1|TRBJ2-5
TGCGCCAGTCAAAGGGACTTCGATGGGCGAGAGACCCAGTACTTC
CASQRDFDGRETQYF
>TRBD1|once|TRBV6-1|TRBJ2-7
TGTGCCAGCAGCCGGACAGGGGGCGAGCAGTACTTC
CASSRTGGEQYF
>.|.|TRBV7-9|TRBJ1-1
TGTGCCAGCAGCCAAGGGGGGGGGTGGAACACTGAAGCTTTCTTT
CASSQGGGWNTEAFF
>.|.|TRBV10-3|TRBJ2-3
TGTGCCATCAGAGGCAGGGGGGTAGATACGCAGTATTTT
CAIRGRGVDTQYF
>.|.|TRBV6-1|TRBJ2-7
TGTGCCAGCAGTGAAGCATTAAGGGGCTCCTACGAGCAGTACTTC
CASSEALRGSYEQYF
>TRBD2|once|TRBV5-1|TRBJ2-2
TGCGCCAGCAGCCCGGGGACTAGCGGTACCGGGGAGCTGTTTTTT
CASSPGTSGTGELFF
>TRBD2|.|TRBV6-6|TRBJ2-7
TGTGCCAGCAGTTCGGGGGGCTCCTACGAGCAGTACTTC
CASSSGGSYEQYF
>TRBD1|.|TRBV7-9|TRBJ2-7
TGTGCCAGCAGCTCAAGGGGGACAGGGGCCTCCTACGAGCAGTACTTC
CASSSRGTGASYEQYF
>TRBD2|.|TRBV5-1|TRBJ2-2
TGCGCCAGCAGCTTGAGTGGTAGCGGGACCACCGGGGAGCTGTTTTTT
CASSLSGSGTTGELFF
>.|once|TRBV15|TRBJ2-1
TGTGCCACCAGCAGTGGGACAGGGTTTAGCGGGGGGACCCTCTCCTACAATGAGCAGTTCTTC
CATSSGTGFSGGTLSYNEQFF
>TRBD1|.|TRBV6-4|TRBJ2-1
TGTGCCAGCAGAGGACAGGGGGTAGGCAATGAGCAGTTCTTC
CASRGQGVGNEQFF
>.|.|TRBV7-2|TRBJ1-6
TGTGCCAGCAGCTCAACAGGGTTCGGTAATTCACCCCTCCACTTT
CASSSTGFGNSPLHF
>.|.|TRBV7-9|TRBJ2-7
TGTGCCAGCAGCTTGGGGGGGGCGGCTACCTACGAGCAGTACTTC
CASSLGGAATYEQYF
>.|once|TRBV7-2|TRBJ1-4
TGTGCCAGCAGCCTCGCCGGGAGAGAAAAACTGTTTTTT
CASSLAGREKLFF
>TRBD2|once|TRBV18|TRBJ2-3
TGTGCCAGCTCACTATTAGCGGGGACTAGCACAGATACGCAGTATTTT
CASSLLAGTSTDTQYF
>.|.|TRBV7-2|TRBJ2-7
TGTGCCAGCAGCTTAGGGGCTAGCTCGGGGCAGTACTTC
CASSLGASSGQYF
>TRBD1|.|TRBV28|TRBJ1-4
TGTGCCAGCAGTTTTGGACAGGGAGTGGGTGAAAAACTGTTTTTT
CASSFGQGVGEKLFF
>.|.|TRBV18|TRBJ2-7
TGTGCCAGCTCACCCCAGATTGGCAGGCCGACCTACGAGCAGTACTTC
CASSPQIGRPTYEQYF